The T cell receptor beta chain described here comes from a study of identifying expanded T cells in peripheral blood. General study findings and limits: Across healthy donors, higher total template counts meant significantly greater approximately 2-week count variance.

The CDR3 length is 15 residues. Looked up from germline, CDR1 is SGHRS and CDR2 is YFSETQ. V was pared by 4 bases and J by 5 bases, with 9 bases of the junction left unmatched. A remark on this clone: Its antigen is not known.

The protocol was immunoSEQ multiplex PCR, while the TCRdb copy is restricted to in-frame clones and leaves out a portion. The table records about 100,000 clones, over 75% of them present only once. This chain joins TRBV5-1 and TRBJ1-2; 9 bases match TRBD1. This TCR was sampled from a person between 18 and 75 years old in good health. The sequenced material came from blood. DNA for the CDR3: TGCGCCAGCAGCCCACTTCCGGGACAGGGATATGGCTACACCTTC. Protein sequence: CASSPLPGQGYGYTF.